This T cell receptor beta chain was recovered during a study of blood T cell repertoires in COVID-19. Study in general: Samples of COVID-19 (acute and convalescent) were obtained from the United States, Italy and Spain. The cDNA or gDNA used as material had been derived from T cells, B-cell-depleted T cells, or PBMCs.

Per the study methods: Amplification of reference gene primers was used by the study to estimate nucleated cell counts. Clones were read by immunoSEQ multiplex PCR, and TCRdb kept only the in-frame ones, dropping some. That table supplies the V and J calls and clone size; D and trimming were determined from the DNA. Of about 20,000 clones in the sample, 89% are singletons; the top ten hold 6%. CDR1 and CDR2 from the germline V gene are SQVTM and ANQGSEA. Trimming removed 6 bases from V and 6 bases from J, with 15 bases in between. The CDR3 covers 12 residues. Sample: peripheral blood. This chain joins TRBV29-1 and TRBJ2-7; D not resolved. This sequence originates from a human donor in a cohort sampled during active COVID-19. Here the CDR3 DNA reads TGCAGCGTGAGATTGTCGGTACTCGAGCAGTACTTC. Its protein product is CSVRLSVLEQYF.